This passage covers 25 T cell receptor beta chains from one sample sequenced in a study of OX40 agonist ivuxolimab in advanced cancers. Sequenced by immunoSEQ multiplex PCR; TCRdb stores in-frame clones only, minus some. The sample lists around 25,000 clones, 83% occurring once. The material sequenced was CD4+ or CD8+ T cells sorted from blood, taken in a trial of the OX40 agonist ivuxolimab. Receptors originate from an adult with an advanced solid tumor such as melanoma, head and neck, liver or kidney cancer.

This chain connects TRBV6-5 to TRBJ2-7, with D hard to call. V lost 4 bases to trimming and J lost 0 bases, with 16 bases between them. Per the germline V gene, CDR1 is MNHEY and CDR2 is SVGAGI. The CDR3 length is 16 residues. In DNA, the CDR3 is TGTGCCAGCAGTTCTCCTTATATTTCCAACTCCTACGAGCAGTACTTC. Protein: CASSSPYISNSYEQYF.

The rearrangement uses TRBV7-9 and TRBJ1-1, with D unclear. The CDR3 contains 16 residues. Germline-derived CDR1 and CDR2 are SEHNR and FQNEAQ (reference sequence). The V end lost 3 bases, the J end lost 3 bases, and 17 bases lay between the germline ends. The CDR3 loop reads CASSFPRTREDTEAFF. The CDR3 DNA reads as TGTGCCAGCAGCTTTCCCCGGACCCGGGAGGACACTGAAGCTTTCTTT. Variable domain in full (rest from reference TRBV7-9 and TRBJ1-1): DTGVSQNPRHKITKRGQNVTFRCDPISEHNRLYWYRQTLGQGPEFLTYFQNEAQLEKSRLLSDRFSAERPKGSFSTLEIQRTEQGDSAMYLCASSFPRTREDTEAFFGQGTRLTVV.

The sample holds a few counts of this clone. This chain links TRBV5-4 with TRBJ1-2, with D unresolved. Trimming pared 3 bases from V and 8 bases from J, leaving 8 bases between. The CDR3 is 11 amino acids. Germline values: CDR1 SGHNT, CDR2 YYREEE (reference sequence). CDR3 in DNA: TGTGCCAGCAGCTCGGTAGGAGGCTACACCTTC. This gives the protein CASSSVGGYTF.

This clone was seen a handful of times. J is TRBJ2-1 and V is TRBV4-2, with 11 positions matching TRBD2. This CDR3 spans 16 amino acids. J gave up 6 bases and V 0 bases, and 4 bases lay outside the gene matches. Germline assignment: CDR1 LGHNA and CDR2 YNFKEQ. CDR3 DNA sequence: TGTGCCAGCAGCCAAGATTTTAGCGGGGGGGCCAATGAGCAGTTCTTC. This gives the protein CASSQDFSGGANEQFF.

This clone was counted once. The chain combines TRBV9 with TRBJ2-2; D unresolved. The CDR3 consists of 15 residues. Germline V gene sequence: CDR1 SGDLS, CDR2 YYNGEE. Deletions cut 0 bases from V and 4 bases from J, with 10 bases between. As DNA, the CDR3 is TGTGCCAGCAGCGTAGATAACAGATTCACCGGGGAGCTGTTTTTT. Amino acids: CASSVDNRFTGELFF.

The gene calls are TRBV27 and TRBJ1-1, with unresolved D. Trimming shortened V by 6 bases and J by 5 bases, and 10 bases separated the two germline ends. Germline V CDR1 and CDR2: MNHEY, SMNVEV (reference sequence). This CDR3 is 12 amino acids long. For the CDR3, the DNA is TGTGCCAGCAGGCGTAGAGGGACTGAAGCTTTCTTT. Its translation: CASRRRGTEAFF.

The chain has TRBV11-2 and TRBJ2-7, with D unresolved. Trimming shortened V by 5 bases and J by 4 bases, and 15 bases separated the two germline ends. The germline CDR1 and CDR2 sequences are SGHAT and FQNNGV. The CDR3 is 14 residues long. The DNA for the CDR3 is TGTGCCAGCAGCCCCCGCCGCTACCCTTACGAGCAGTACTTC. Translated: CASSPRRYPYEQYF.

The chain combines TRBV7-9 with TRBJ2-7; D remains ambiguous. Germline CDR1 reads SEHNR; CDR2 reads FQNEAQ (reference sequence). The CDR3 contains 13 residues. The germline V and J ends were trimmed by 6 bases and 0 bases, with 9 bases remaining between them. The CDR3 loop is CASSSPPSYEQYF. For the CDR3, the DNA is TGTGCCAGCAGTTCCCCCCCCTCCTACGAGCAGTACTTC.

The chain has TRBV19 and TRBJ2-1, with D uncertain. The V and J ends lost 3 bases and 6 bases respectively, with 15 bases between them. This CDR3 is 15 amino acids long. Looked up from germline, CDR1 is LNHDA and CDR2 is SQIVND (reference sequence). The CDR3 protein is CASSILGYSPNEQFF. DNA for the CDR3: TGTGCCAGTAGTATTCTCGGGTACTCGCCCAATGAGCAGTTCTTC.

This clone was seen a few times. The J gene is TRBJ2-7, the V gene TRBV7-9, with D unclear. Germline V lookup: CDR1 SEHNR, CDR2 FQNEAQ (reference sequence). The length of the CDR3 is 13 residues. With 5 bases removed from V and 2 bases from J, the gap between germline ends came to 10 bases. CDR3 in DNA: TGTGCCAGCAGCGAAGGTCAGGCCTACGAGCAGTACTTC. This translates into CASSEGQAYEQYF.

This clone occurred a few times. The chain is built from TRBV27 and TRBJ1-1, with D unclear. This CDR3 spans 10 amino acids. Germline V gene lookup returns CDR1 MNHEY and CDR2 SMNVEV (reference sequence). V dropped 9 bases and J dropped 4 bases, with 6 bases sitting between them. Written as DNA, the CDR3 is TGTGCCAGTGGGAGCACTGAAGCTTTCTTT. It codes for CASGSTEAFF.

The chain joins TRBV20-1 to TRBJ1-5; D possibly corresponds to TRBD1 (5 bases). Between the trimmed V and J ends, which lost 0 bases and 9 bases, there was a span of 6 bases. The CDR3 consists of 11 residues. Germline assignment: CDR1 DFQATT and CDR2 SNEGSKA (reference sequence). CDR3 bases: TGCAGTGCTAGAGATGGGGGGCCCCAGCATTTT. Protein: CSARDGGPQHF.

The J gene is TRBJ1-4, the V gene TRBV15; D might be TRBD1 (6 bases). Deletions cut 10 bases from V and 7 bases from J, with 16 bases between. The length of the CDR3 is 13 residues. Germline-derived CDR1 and CDR2 are LNHNV and YYDKDF (reference sequence). The CDR3 DNA sequence: TGTGCCATTGGTCTAGGGGGGACTGAAAAACTGTTTTTT. Translation: CAIGLGGTEKLFF.

This clone was seen more than once but under ten times. CDR3 residues: CASSPGRNSPLHF. DNA of the CDR3: TGCGCCAGCAGCCCCGGCCGGAATTCACCCCTCCACTTT. The chain combines TRBV4-3 with TRBJ1-6; D gene ambiguous. This CDR3 comprises 13 residues. CDR1 is LGHNA, CDR2 YSLEER, per germline. V was shortened by 4 bases and J by 7 bases, with 8 bases between the two germline ends.

The chain carries TRBV5-6 and TRBJ2-7; TRBD1 matches 11 bases. V was clipped by 5 bases and J by 6 bases; unmatched bases: 7. Germline V gene sequence: CDR1 SGHDT, CDR2 YYEEEE. The CDR3 runs 14 residues. The CDR3, as DNA: TGTGCCAGCAGATACGGGACAGGGGGGGTCGAGCAGTACTTC. Translation: CASRYGTGGVEQYF.

About this clone itself: Distinct nucleotide sequences in the sample also encode this CDR3. Here the CDR3 DNA reads TGTGCTCACAGCAGTTGGCAGGGAGCTAATGAAAAACTGTTTTTT. Translating it yields CAHSSWQGANEKLFF. This chain links TRBV27 with TRBJ1-4; D possibly corresponds to TRBD1 (5 bases). There are 15 residues in the CDR3. Per the germline V gene, CDR1 is MNHEY and CDR2 is SMNVEV (reference sequence). The full variable domain, its missing parts supplied by reference TRBV27 and TRBJ1-4, is EAQVTQNPRYLITVTGKKLTVTCSQNMNHEYMSWYRQDPGLGLRQIYYSMNVEVTDKGDVPEGYKVSRKEKRNFPLILESPSPNQTSLYFCAHSSWQGANEKLFFGSGTQLSVL.

The chain carries TRBV7-9 and TRBJ2-7; 9 nucleotides agree with TRBD1. Germline CDR1 and CDR2: SEHNR and FQNEAQ (reference sequence). Germline trimming cut 3 bases from V and 6 bases from J; bases unmatched to any gene: 3. CDR3 size: 13 residues. CDR3 in DNA: TGTGCCAGCAGCTTCCGGACAGGGGTCGAGCAGTACTTC. It is translated as CASSFRTGVEQYF.

V and J are TRBV10-3 and TRBJ1-1; TRBD1 is a possible D gene (5 bases). Germline-derived CDR1 and CDR2 are ENHRY and SYGVKD. Between the trimmed V and J ends, which lost 2 bases and 5 bases, there was a span of 12 bases. The length of the CDR3 is 14 residues. CDR3 DNA: TGTGCCATCAGTGAGCCTGGGACGGGAACTGAAGCTTTCTTT. It is translated as CAISEPGTGTEAFF.

V and J are TRBV6-1 and TRBJ1-2; D not resolved. CDR1 and CDR2 (germline): MNHNS, SASEGT. Between the trimmed V and J ends, which lost 5 bases and 6 bases, there was a span of 7 bases. The CDR3 has 11 amino acids. CDR3 nucleotides: TGTGCCAGCAGTTACGGAAATGGCTACACCTTC. Its translation is CASSYGNGYTF.

This chain connects TRBV6-5 to TRBJ1-3; D is possibly TRBD1 (5 bases). Looked up from germline, CDR1 is MNHEY and CDR2 is SVGAGI. V gave up 7 bases and J gave up 2 bases, with 12 bases separating them. This CDR3 region has 14 residues. The CDR3 region is CASTGRGAGNTIYF. The CDR3 DNA sequence: TGTGCCAGCACGGGGCGCGGCGCTGGAAACACCATATATTTT.

This clone was recorded only once. CDR3 sequence reads: CASSVGLSRPTGELFF. The CDR3 DNA sequence: TGTGCCAGCAGCGTAGGTCTGTCAAGACCTACCGGGGAGCTGTTTTTT. The genes are TRBV9 and TRBJ2-2; unclear D gene. The ends were cut back, 0 bases at V and 5 bases at J, with 14 bases in the middle. The CDR3 length is 16 residues. Germline V CDR1 and CDR2: SGDLS, YYNGEE.

For the CDR3, the DNA is TGTGCCAGTAGTATAGATCTTGAGGGGACGGGTAACATTCAGTACTTC. Protein product: CASSIDLEGTGNIQYF. J is TRBJ2-4 and V is TRBV19; TRBD1 or TRBD2 may be the D gene (5 bases each). The V end lost 0 bases, the J end lost 7 bases, and 16 bases lay between the germline ends. CDR3 length equals 16 residues. Germline V CDR1 and CDR2: LNHDA, SQIVND (reference sequence). Using reference TRBV19 and TRBJ2-4 for the parts outside the CDR3, the full variable domain is DGGITQSPKYLFRKEGQNVTLSCEQNLNHDAMYWYRQDPGQGLRLIYYSQIVNDFQKGDIAEGYSVSREKKESFPLTVTSAQKNPTAFYLCASSIDLEGTGNIQYFGAGTRLSVL.

The rearrangement joins TRBV4-2 to TRBJ2-1; 10 positions match TRBD2. Germline CDR1 LGHNA, CDR2 YNFKEQ. Unmatched junction bases numbered 1, after V lost 1 base and J lost 4 bases. CDR3 size: 15 residues. The CDR3 nucleotides read TGTGCCAGCAGCCAAGGGACTAGCGGTTACAATGAGCAGTTCTTC. Translation: CASSQGTSGYNEQFF.

The chain recombines TRBV5-1 with TRBJ2-5, with D perhaps matching TRBD1 (6 bases). V dropped 3 bases and J dropped 5 bases, with 20 bases sitting between them. CDR1 is SGHRS, CDR2 YFSETQ, per germline. This CDR3 has 16 amino acids. The CDR3 bases are TGCGCCAGCAGCTCGATTTACAGGGTCGGTGAGGAGACCCAGTACTTC. Residues: CASSSIYRVGEETQYF.

This clone was seen a single time. Here the CDR3 DNA reads TGTGCCAGCAGTGTGAAGGATAGACTAGGTTTAACAGATACGCAGTATTTT. It is translated as CASSVKDRLGLTDTQYF. The V and J genes are TRBV6-1 and TRBJ2-3; TRBD2 might be the D (6 bases). CDR1 MNHNS and CDR2 SASEGT come from the germline V gene. Between the trimmed V and J ends, which lost 4 bases and 3 bases, there was a span of 20 bases. The CDR3 length is 17 residues.